The 28 T cell receptor beta chains presented below share a single source sample, sequenced in a study of T cells in Graves' hyperthyroidism and ophthalmopathy. Researchers took RNA transcripts and amplified the TCR beta CDR3 regions from them. A first-round RT-PCR of the TCR CDR3 used the HTBI primer set. TCRdb reprocessed the multiplex PCR reads with MiXCR, giving one entry per CDR3 protein. The sample carries approximately 560,000 distinct CDR3 sequences, about 45% recorded once. Material for sequencing was peripheral blood or thyroid tissue (not recorded which). The receptors were gathered from a woman aged 18-29 years with Graves' hyperthyroidism.

This clonotype has a count of ten or more. The chain uses TRBV2 and TRBJ2-6, with unresolved D. Germline V gene sequence: CDR1 SNHLY, CDR2 FYNNEI. The CDR3 consists of 14 residues. The V end was cut by 4 bases, the J end by 0 bases, with 4 bases between. The CDR3 sequence is CASSVVSGANVLTF. In DNA, the CDR3 is TGTGCCAGCAGTGTTGTCTCTGGGGCCAACGTCCTGACTTTC.

The CDR3 bases are TGTGCCAGCAGCCGAAAAGCGGGAGCCGGGGAGCTGTTTTTT. Amino acid sequence: CASSRKAGAGELFF. V and J are TRBV9 and TRBJ2-2; 8 positions agree with TRBD2. Losses at the gene ends were 4 bases for V and 6 bases for J; bases not matched to a gene: 5. This CDR3 spans 14 amino acids. The germline V gene encodes CDR1 SGDLS and CDR2 YYNGEE.

This clonotype was counted between two and nine times. The rearrangement links TRBV14 to TRBJ2-2; D unresolved. Germline CDR1 SGHDN, CDR2 FVKESK. Trimming pared 4 bases from V and 8 bases from J, leaving 11 bases between. CDR3 length: 13 residues. CDR3 DNA: TGTGCCAGCAGCCCCCGTCTCGGGGGGGAGCTGTTTTTT. Its translation: CASSPRLGGELFF.

This sequence joins TRBV7-9 and TRBJ2-7; the D is unclear. Trimming pared 11 bases from V and 3 bases from J, leaving 11 bases between. The CDR3 sequence is 11 residues long. The germline V gene encodes CDR1 SEHNR and CDR2 FQNEAQ (reference sequence). This CDR3 reads CAWSSRYEQYF. In DNA, the CDR3 is TGTGCCTGGAGCTCTCGCTACGAGCAGTACTTC.

This clonotype has only a few counts. The chain couples TRBV7-9 to TRBJ1-1, with D hard to call. Germline-derived CDR1 and CDR2 are SEHNR and FQNEAQ (reference sequence). The CDR3 runs 13 residues. V was shortened by 6 bases and J by 5 bases, with 13 bases between the two germline ends. CDR3 protein: CASSLGRRTEAFF. The CDR3 DNA is TGTGCCAGCAGTTTGGGCCGGAGAACTGAAGCTTTCTTT.

V usage is TRBV19 and J usage is TRBJ1-4; no clear D gene. V was clipped by 1 base and J by 3 bases, with 9 bases between them. The germline V gene encodes CDR1 LNHDA and CDR2 SQIVND (reference sequence). The CDR3 totals 15 residues. CDR3 sequence reads: CASSIGEDSNEKLFF. CDR3 DNA: TGTGCCAGTAGTATAGGGGAAGACTCTAATGAAAAACTGTTTTTT.

This chain connects TRBV11-1 to TRBJ2-7, with D tentatively TRBD1 (5 bases). The CDR3 totals 14 residues. Per the germline V gene, CDR1 is SGHAT and CDR2 is FQDESV (reference sequence). The V end was cut by 2 bases, the J end by 2 bases, with 10 bases between. CDR3 nucleotide sequence: TGTGCCAGCAGCTTAAATAGGGGCCCCTACGAGCAGTACTTC. It yields the protein CASSLNRGPYEQYF.

The V and J genes are TRBV2 and TRBJ2-5, with TRBD2 identical over 8 bases. The germline CDR1 and CDR2 sequences are SNHLY and FYNNEI. J was trimmed by 2 bases and V by 7 bases; bases with no gene match: 9. The CDR3 loop spans 15 amino acids. CDR3 DNA sequence: TGTGCCAGCAAACGGGGGGGGAGGCAGCAAGAGACCCAGTACTTC. Translated, it gives CASKRGGRQQETQYF.

This clonotype was seen a handful of times. The chain recombines TRBV7-2 with TRBJ1-3; D is perhaps TRBD1 (5 bases). The length of the CDR3 is 15 residues. The germline V gene has CDR1 SGHTA and CDR2 FQGNSA. V lost 6 bases and J lost 4, with 16 bases in between. The CDR3 here is CASSPHRQTGNTIYF. The CDR3, as DNA: TGTGCCAGCAGTCCCCACCGACAGACGGGAAACACCATATATTTT. Variable domain in full (rest from reference TRBV7-2 and TRBJ1-3): GAGVSQSPSNKVTEKGKDVELRCDPISGHTALYWYRQSLGQGLEFLIYFQGNSAPDKSGLPSDRFSAERTGGSVSTLTIQRTQQEDSAVYLCASSPHRQTGNTIYFGEGSWLTVV.

Many counts were recorded for this clonotype. This chain joins TRBV29-1 and TRBJ2-7; 9 positions match TRBD1. Germline loops: CDR1 SQVTM, CDR2 ANQGSEA. Germline trimming cut 7 bases from V and 7 bases from J; bases unmatched to any gene: 8. The CDR3 has 12 amino acids. CDR3: CSAVQGAGEQYF. The DNA of the CDR3 is TGCAGCGCCGTACAGGGGGCGGGGGAGCAGTACTTC.

The chain's CDR3 is CASSFPPQGVETGELFF. CDR3 in DNA: TGTGCCAGCAGCTTCCCCCCCCAGGGGGTCGAGACCGGGGAGCTGTTTTTT. J is TRBJ2-2 and V is TRBV7-6, with 7 bases lining up with TRBD1. The CDR3 is 17 residues long. Germline values: CDR1 SGHVS, CDR2 FNYEAQ. V shed 3 bases and J 5 bases; nucleotides not matched to a gene: 12.

This rearrangement joins TRBV24-1 to TRBJ1-5, with D possibly being TRBD1 (6 bases). The V gene lost 11 bases and the J gene lost 6 bases, with 10 bases spanning the gap. The germline V gene has CDR1 KGHDR and CDR2 SFDVKD. This CDR3 is 11 amino acids long. CDR3 sequence: CASGGLQPQHF. The CDR3, as DNA: TGTGCCAGTGGGGGCCTTCAGCCCCAGCATTTT.

This clonotype appeared once. At one end, the junction sequence differs from germline, possibly due to a read error. The CDR3 here is CASGVGGTGELFF. The CDR3 nucleotides read TGTGCCAGCGGCGTAGGGGGGACCGGGGAGCTGTTTTTT. The chain carries TRBV5-1 and TRBJ2-2; D is tentatively TRBD1 or TRBD2 (6 bases each). The length of the CDR3 is 13 residues. CDR1 is SGHRS and CDR2 is YFSETQ in the germline V gene.

The CDR3 is CAPGDTEAFF. CDR3 DNA sequence: TGTGCCCCCGGAGACACTGAAGCTTTCTTT. This rearrangement joins TRBV25-1 to TRBJ1-1; D is ambiguous. The ends were cut back, 11 bases at V and 3 bases at J, with 7 bases in the middle. Germline-derived CDR1 and CDR2 are MGHDK and SYGVNS. The CDR3 length is 10 residues.

CDR3 loop: CASSLYVRATDRNQPQHF. CDR3 coding DNA: TGTGCCAGCAGTTTATACGTCAGGGCCACGGATCGTAATCAGCCCCAGCATTTT. The V and J genes are TRBV12-3 or TRBV12-4 and TRBJ1-5, with D possibly being TRBD1 (5 bases). The CDR3 totals 18 residues. V lost 2 bases and J 4 bases, leaving 21 bases between the germline ends.

The chain links TRBV25-1 to TRBJ2-7, with 14 bases that match TRBD2. The CDR3 totals 16 residues. With V trimmed by 8 bases and J by 7 bases, 13 bases remained unmatched. Germline V lookup: CDR1 MGHDK, CDR2 SYGVNS. This chain's CDR3 is CASSPSGGLAGVEQYF. The CDR3 nucleotides are TGTGCCAGCTCACCCTCCGGGGGACTAGCGGGAGTTGAGCAGTACTTC.

This clonotype has a count of ten or more. The J gene is TRBJ1-3, the V gene TRBV2, with 8 bases lining up with TRBD1. Unmatched junction bases numbered 2, after V lost 6 bases and J lost 1 base. Per germline, CDR1 SNHLY and CDR2 FYNNEI. CDR3 length: 14 amino acids. DNA for the CDR3: TGTGCCAGCAGACAGGGGGTGTCTGGAAACACCATATATTTT. The encoded protein is CASRQGVSGNTIYF.

Only a few counts were recorded for this clonotype. CDR3 nucleotide sequence: TGTGCCAGCAGCCAAGTAGGGACAGATAATCAGCCCCAGCATTTT. Protein sequence: CASSQVGTDNQPQHF. The chain couples TRBV14 to TRBJ1-5, with 7 bases aligning to TRBD1. V trimming: 1 base; J trimming: 4 bases; junction bases outside the gene matches: 4. CDR1 and CDR2 from the germline V gene are SGHDN and FVKESK. CDR3 length: 15 residues. The full variable domain, in which reference TRBV14 and TRBJ1-5 provide the parts outside the CDR3, is EAGVTQFPSHSVIEKGQTVTLRCDPISGHDNLYWYRRVMGKEIKFLLHFVKESKQDESGMPNNRFLAERTGGTYSTLKVQPAELEDSGVYFCASSQVGTDNQPQHFGDGTRLSIL.

This sequence joins TRBV15 and TRBJ1-5; possible D gene TRBD1, 5 bases. The CDR3 runs to 16 residues. V shed 9 bases and J shed 6 bases, with 24 bases lying between them. Germline CDR1 reads LNHNV; CDR2 reads YYDKDF (reference sequence). CDR3 region: CATNRQIGTGGQPQHF. CDR3 DNA: TGTGCCACGAACCGACAGATTGGGACGGGCGGTCAGCCCCAGCATTTT.

The sample holds a few counts of this clonotype. The chain joins TRBV7-9 to TRBJ2-7; possible D gene TRBD1, 6 bases. The CDR3 contains 15 residues. The V end lost 5 bases, the J end lost 2 bases, and 16 bases lay between the germline ends. CDR1 is SEHNR, CDR2 FQNEAQ, per germline (reference sequence). In nucleotides, the CDR3 is TGTGCCAGCAGCCCCTTGGACAGATATACCTACGAGCAGTACTTC. This encodes CASSPLDRYTYEQYF.

This clonotype was counted at least ten times. The J gene is TRBJ1-5, the V gene TRBV10-3; D gene ambiguous. The ends were cut back, 10 bases at V and 7 bases at J, with 17 bases in the middle. This CDR3 region has 13 residues. CDR1 is ENHRY, CDR2 SYGVKD, per germline. CDR3 bases: TGTGCCAGCAAAGGCACTCAGGCACAGCCCCAGCATTTT. Encoded protein: CASKGTQAQPQHF.

This clonotype occurred many times. V is TRBV7-9 and J is TRBJ2-5; 7 nucleotides agree with TRBD1. The V gene end was trimmed by 5 bases and the J gene end by 4 bases; junction bases not matched to a gene: 19. Germline V gene sequence: CDR1 SEHNR, CDR2 FQNEAQ (reference sequence). CDR3 length equals 18 residues. CDR3 nucleotides: TGTGCCAGCAGCCCCGAACACCTCCGACAGGGAAGAATAGAGACCCAGTACTTC. Translation: CASSPEHLRQGRIETQYF.

This clonotype has more than one count but fewer than ten. The genes are TRBV2 and TRBJ1-5, with unresolved D. Germline loops: CDR1 SNHLY, CDR2 FYNNEI. V lost 5 bases to trimming and J lost 0 bases, with 11 bases between them. The CDR3 is 15 amino acids. The CDR3 DNA reads as TGTGCCAGCAGTCCGGACGGATTTAGCAATCAGCCCCAGCATTTT. It yields the protein CASSPDGFSNQPQHF.

J is TRBJ2-5 and V is TRBV5-6; D is possibly TRBD1 (6 bases). The CDR3 runs to 13 residues. Germline V gene data show CDR1 as SGHDT and CDR2 as YYEEEE. V lost 8 bases and J 5 bases, leaving 16 bases between the germline ends. The CDR3 coding sequence is TGTGCCAGTAGGGAAGGGGGATTGGAGACCCAGTACTTC. Translated: CASREGGLETQYF.

The genes are TRBV2 and TRBJ2-5; D remains ambiguous. Trimming cost V 6 bases and J 2 bases, with 19 bases left between them. There are 16 residues in the CDR3. Germline CDR1 reads SNHLY; CDR2 reads FYNNEI. The CDR3 sequence is CASSSLFFGQQETQYF. CDR3 nucleotides: TGTGCCAGCAGCTCGCTGTTTTTCGGGCAGCAAGAGACCCAGTACTTC.

This clonotype came up a few times. The chain couples TRBV7-2 to TRBJ1-4; D gene unclear. The germline V gene encodes CDR1 SGHTA and CDR2 FQGNSA. V was pared by 6 bases and J by 5 bases, with 19 bases between. The CDR3 has 16 residues. The CDR3 DNA reads TGTGCCAGCAGTATCAAACAGATCCGGCTGAATGAAAAACTGTTTTTT. Protein: CASSIKQIRLNEKLFF.

This chain joins TRBV5-1 and TRBJ2-2; D may be TRBD1 (6 bases). The CDR3 covers 16 residues. V lost 7 bases to trimming and J lost 4 bases, with 20 bases between them. Germline CDR1 and CDR2: SGHRS and YFSETQ. CDR3 region: CASGYRQVIGTGELFF. CDR3 DNA: TGCGCCAGCGGTTATCGACAGGTGATTGGCACCGGGGAGCTGTTTTTT.

This chain links TRBV7-9 with TRBJ2-7, with TRBD1 matching over 7 bases. Germline V gives CDR1 SEHNR, CDR2 FQNEAQ (reference sequence). J lost 0 bases, V lost 8 bases, and 7 bases had no gene match. This CDR3 has 14 amino acids. The CDR3 DNA reads as TGTGCCAGCGCGAGACGGGACAGCTCCTACGAGCAGTACTTC. Amino acids: CASARRDSSYEQYF.